This T cell receptor beta chain was sequenced in a study of T cell repertoires in cytomegalovirus infection. At the level of the study: Recently described HLA-C-restricted plus well-studied HLA-B-restricted CMV epitopes were used. Through public TCR beta signatures, both CMV infection and matching HLA type were indicated.

This clonotype was counted once. The antigen is unknown. TCRdb re-analysed the reads in MiXCR, keeping a single row per CDR3 protein. Here the sample spans about 830,000 distinct CDR3 sequences, over 25% being singletons. V dropped 9 bases and J dropped 0 bases, with 32 bases sitting between them. Germline V gene data show CDR1 as SGHTA and CDR2 as FQGTGA. This CDR3 comprises 21 residues. Whole-study findings and limits: The response measured ex vivo was dominated by TCR beta clonotypes (HLA-C-restricted and CMV-specific). Totalled public TCR beta family frequency picked out people who carried CMV plus the relevant HLA.

Sequenced here: cultured CD8+ T cells from PBMCs, sampled from culture after CMV antigen stimulation. The source of this sequence is a human donor in good health (CMV status not recorded). Some clones in this sample may be carry-over from other donors' samples. The rearrangement uses TRBV7-3 and TRBJ2-2, with a tentative D call TRBD2 (7 bases). The DNA of the CDR3 is TGTGCCAGTAGCCTCCACCCGGGACTACAGGGATTGAACGCGAACACCGGGGAGCTGTTTTTT. Translation gives CASSLHPGLQGLNANTGELFF.